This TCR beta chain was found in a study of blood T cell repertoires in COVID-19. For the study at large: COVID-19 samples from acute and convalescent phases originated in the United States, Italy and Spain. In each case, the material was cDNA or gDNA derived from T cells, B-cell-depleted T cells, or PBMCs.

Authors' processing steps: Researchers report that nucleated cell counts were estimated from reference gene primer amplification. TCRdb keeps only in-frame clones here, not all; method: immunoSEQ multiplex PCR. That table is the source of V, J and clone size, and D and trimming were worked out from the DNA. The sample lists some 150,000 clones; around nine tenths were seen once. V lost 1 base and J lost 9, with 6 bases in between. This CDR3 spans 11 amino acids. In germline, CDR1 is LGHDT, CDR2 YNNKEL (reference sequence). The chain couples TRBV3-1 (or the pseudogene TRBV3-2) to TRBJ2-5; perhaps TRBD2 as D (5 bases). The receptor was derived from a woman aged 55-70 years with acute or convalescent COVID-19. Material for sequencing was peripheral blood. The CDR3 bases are TGTGCCAGCAGCCAAGGGAGGTCCCAGTACTTC. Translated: CASSQGRSQYF.